The clone carrying this T cell receptor beta chain came up a few times. This record comes from a study of blood T cell repertoires in COVID-19. Sequenced by immunoSEQ multiplex PCR; TCRdb stores in-frame clones only, minus some. Among a few hundred thousand clones listed, around 91% were seen once. Participant reports of clinical history set cohort assignment. Trimming took 2 bases from V and 9 from J; bases not matched to a gene: 6. CDR3 length: 13 residues. Germline CDR1 SEHNR, CDR2 FQNEAQ (reference sequence). The TCR originated in a woman between 18 and 29 years old with acute COVID-19. The sample comprised PBMCs or T cells enriched from blood (not recorded which). This rearrangement joins TRBV7-9 to TRBJ1-1; 7 positions match TRBD1. The CDR3 DNA is TGTGCCAGCAGCTTAACCCTACAGGGGAAAGCTTTCTTT. Translation gives CASSLTLQGKAFF.